Shown below are 24 T cell receptor beta chains from a single sample sequenced in a study of blood T cell repertoires in COVID-19. Sequenced by immunoSEQ multiplex PCR; TCRdb stores in-frame clones only, minus some. This table has 40,000 to 50,000 clones, around 83% appearing once. Sequenced material: peripheral blood. These receptor sequences come from a woman of 80 years or more with acute or convalescent COVID-19.

The chain combines TRBV24-1 with TRBJ1-2; 11 nucleotides agree with TRBD1. Germline trimming cut 5 bases from V and 6 bases from J; bases unmatched to any gene: 7. Germline V gene data show CDR1 as KGHDR and CDR2 as SFDVKD. The CDR3 is made up of 15 amino acids. CDR3 sequence: CATSAPDRGLDGYTF. The CDR3 nucleotides read TGTGCCACCAGTGCCCCGGACAGGGGGCTGGATGGCTACACCTTC.

The chain employs TRBV2 and TRBJ2-5; 10 bases agree with TRBD1. The J segment lost 5 bases and the V segment lost 6 bases, leaving 6 bases of the junction unmatched. This CDR3 has 14 amino acids. From germline, CDR1 is SNHLY and CDR2 FYNNEI. CDR3 sequence (DNA): TGTGCCAGCAGGACGACAGGGGGCGAGGAGACCCAGTACTTC. This sequence encodes CASRTTGGEETQYF.

V gene TRBV19 combines with J gene TRBJ1-5; D is undetermined. Deletions cut 6 bases from V and 1 base from J, with 10 bases between. The germline V gene encodes CDR1 LNHDA and CDR2 SQIVND (reference sequence). The CDR3 is 14 amino acids. The chain's CDR3 is CASSPVLSNQPQHF. In DNA, the CDR3 is TGTGCCAGTAGCCCTGTACTAAGCAATCAGCCCCAGCATTTT.

The V gene is TRBV19, the J gene TRBJ1-5; tentative D call: TRBD1 (5 bases). The ends were cut back, 1 base at V and 6 bases at J, with 13 bases in the middle. Looked up from germline, CDR1 is LNHDA and CDR2 is SQIVND (reference sequence). The CDR3 is 15 amino acids. The DNA for the CDR3 is TGTGCCAGTAGTATAGTGGGAGGGGACGGTCAGCCCCAGCATTTT. It specifies CASSIVGGDGQPQHF.

This clone was seen only once. The chain carries TRBV4-2 and TRBJ1-5; D may be TRBD1 (6 bases). Deletions cut 0 bases from V and 9 bases from J, with 12 bases between. CDR1 is LGHNA, CDR2 YNFKEQ, per germline. CDR3 size: 14 residues. Here the CDR3 DNA reads TGTGCCAGCAGCCAAGAGACAGGAGGAACGCCCCAGCATTTT. It codes for CASSQETGGTPQHF.

The J gene is TRBJ1-1, the V gene TRBV2, with D uncertain. The CDR3 has 14 residues. From germline, CDR1 is SNHLY and CDR2 FYNNEI. Trimming cost V 9 bases and J 0 bases, with 14 bases left between them. The CDR3 spells CASTPWLMNTEAFF. CDR3 DNA: TGTGCCAGTACCCCTTGGCTCATGAACACTGAAGCTTTCTTT.

The rearrangement links TRBV19 to TRBJ2-6; a weak D match, TRBD2 (6 bases). Germline CDR1 reads LNHDA; CDR2 reads SQIVND (reference sequence). With 5 bases removed from V and 0 bases from J, the gap between germline ends came to 17 bases. The CDR3 consists of 18 residues. CDR3 residues: CASSPSRDWGSGANVLTF. The CDR3 DNA sequence: TGTGCCAGTAGTCCATCGAGGGACTGGGGCTCTGGGGCCAACGTCCTGACTTTC.

There are a few counts of this clone. V is TRBV30 and J is TRBJ1-1; a weak D match, TRBD1 (6 bases). The CDR3 length is 13 residues. CDR1 is GTSNPN, CDR2 SVGIG, per germline (reference sequence). V lost 4 bases and J 1 base, leaving 10 bases between the germline ends. DNA for the CDR3: TGTGCCTGGACAGGGGCCCCGAACACTGAAGCTTTCTTT. This translates into CAWTGAPNTEAFF.

The V gene is TRBV7-9, the J gene TRBJ2-5, with 11 bases fitting TRBD2. The germline V gene encodes CDR1 SEHNR and CDR2 FQNEAQ (reference sequence). The CDR3 spans 18 residues. V gave up 3 bases and J gave up 5 bases; unmatched junction bases: 14. This CDR3 is CASSLERLAGIVQETQYF. In nucleotides, the CDR3 is TGTGCCAGCAGCTTGGAGAGACTAGCGGGGATCGTACAGGAGACCCAGTACTTC.

This clone was found a few times. The chain recombines TRBV9 with TRBJ1-2; D uncertain. Trimming pared 0 bases from V and 2 bases from J, leaving 11 bases between. The CDR3 runs to 15 residues. Germline V gene lookup returns CDR1 SGDLS and CDR2 YYNGEE. The CDR3 here is CASSVDGGSNYGYTF. As DNA, the CDR3 is TGTGCCAGCAGCGTAGACGGCGGCTCCAACTATGGCTACACCTTC.

The rearrangement joins TRBV6-1 to TRBJ1-4; perhaps TRBD1 as D (6 bases). Germline CDR1 and CDR2: MNHNS and SASEGT. V was pared by 0 bases and J by 6 bases, with 11 bases between. The CDR3 covers 15 residues. CDR3 sequence (DNA): TGTGCCAGCAGTGAAGCCCGGGGGGCGCATGAAAAACTGTTTTTT. It translates to CASSEARGAHEKLFF.

This chain joins TRBV25-1 and TRBJ2-1; TRBD1 agrees at 7 bases. CDR1 and CDR2 from the germline V gene are MGHDK and SYGVNS. V lost 5 bases to trimming and J lost 9 bases; unmatched junction nucleotides: 7. This CDR3 region has 13 residues. CDR3 nucleotides: TGTGCCAGCAGTAGAGACAGGGCGGGTGAGCAGTTCTTC. This gives the protein CASSRDRAGEQFF.

This rearrangement joins TRBV9 to TRBJ2-1, with a weak D call TRBD1 (5 bases). Germline CDR1 is SGDLS and CDR2 is YYNGEE. Between the trimmed V and J ends, which lost 4 bases and 2 bases, there was a span of 10 bases. The length of the CDR3 is 14 residues. CDR3 DNA sequence: TGTGCCAGCAGCCAGGGTTGGCCCTACAATGAGCAGTTCTTC. Translated: CASSQGWPYNEQFF.

The chain is built from TRBV30 and TRBJ1-1; 7 bases map to TRBD1. Germline V lookup: CDR1 GTSNPN, CDR2 SVGIG (reference sequence). The length of the CDR3 is 14 residues. The V segment lost 3 bases and the J segment 3 bases; nucleotides outside the gene matches: 7. The CDR3 region is CAWSRNRGDTEAFF. In DNA, the CDR3 is TGTGCCTGGAGCAGAAACAGGGGCGACACTGAAGCTTTCTTT.

The chain is built from TRBV27 and TRBJ2-5; 12 nucleotides line up with TRBD1. V trimming: 5 bases; J trimming: 3 bases; junction bases outside the gene matches: 7. The germline CDR1 and CDR2 sequences are MNHEY and SMNVEV (reference sequence). The CDR3 totals 16 residues. CDR3: CASSPGTGGMEETQYF. The CDR3, as DNA: TGTGCCAGCAGTCCCGGGACAGGGGGCATGGAAGAGACCCAGTACTTC.

This chain joins TRBV2 and TRBJ1-6, with 10 bases lining up with TRBD1. V was pared by 3 bases and J by 11 bases, with 7 bases of the junction left unmatched. The CDR3 sequence is 15 residues long. Germline V gives CDR1 SNHLY, CDR2 FYNNEI. CDR3 sequence reads: CASSDRQGARAPLHF. In nucleotides, the CDR3 is TGTGCCAGCAGTGACCGACAGGGGGCGAGAGCACCCCTCCACTTT.

In its sample, this clone was seen many times. The rearrangement joins TRBV12-3 or TRBV12-4 to TRBJ1-5; D is unclear. The germline V and J ends were trimmed by 3 bases and 0 bases, with 3 bases remaining between them. The CDR3 has 13 amino acids. As DNA, the CDR3 is TGTGCCAGCAGTTTTCTTAGCAATCAGCCCCAGCATTTT. It codes for CASSFLSNQPQHF.

The chain couples TRBV5-8 to TRBJ1-5; 10 nucleotides match TRBD1. The CDR3 is 15 residues long. Germline loops: CDR1 SGHTS, CDR2 YDEGEE. V lost 3 bases to trimming and J lost 9 bases; unmatched junction nucleotides: 9. For the CDR3, the DNA is TGTGCCAGCAGCTCGTACGGACAGGGGGGACTGCCCCAGCATTTT. Encoded protein: CASSSYGQGGLPQHF.

The V gene is TRBV2, the J gene TRBJ1-4; D unresolved. V gave up 1 base and J gave up 8 bases, with 11 bases separating them. Germline V CDR1 and CDR2: SNHLY, FYNNEI. The CDR3 is 14 amino acids. CDR3 sequence (DNA): TGTGCCAGCAGTGAAGTAATCGTTCAGGAAAAACTGTTTTTT. This sequence encodes CASSEVIVQEKLFF. The full variable domain, rest sourced from reference TRBV2 and TRBJ1-4, is EPEVTQTPSHQVTQMGQEVILRCVPISNHLYFYWYRQILGQKVEFLVSFYNNEISEKSEIFDDQFSVERPDGSNFTLKIRSTKLEDSAMYFCASSEVIVQEKLFFGSGTQLSVL.

The chain recombines TRBV5-8 with TRBJ1-4; D not resolved. Between the trimmed V and J ends, which lost 4 bases and 0 bases, there was a span of 10 bases. The germline V gene has CDR1 SGHTS and CDR2 YDEGEE. The CDR3 length is 15 residues. The CDR3 loop is CASSPREATNEKLFF. CDR3 nucleotides: TGTGCCAGCAGCCCCCGGGAAGCAACTAATGAAAAACTGTTTTTT.

The chain employs TRBV30 and TRBJ2-2, with D possibly TRBD2 on 7 matching bases. V was shortened by 4 bases and J by 6 bases, with 18 bases between the two germline ends. Germline V gene data show CDR1 as GTSNPN and CDR2 as SVGIG (reference sequence). The CDR3 loop spans 15 amino acids. The CDR3, as DNA: TGTGCCTGGATTCCACCACTAGGGGGGGCCGGGGAGCTGTTTTTT. This encodes CAWIPPLGGAGELFF.

The chain is built from TRBV5-6 and TRBJ1-6, with D unresolved. CDR1 is SGHDT, CDR2 YYEEEE, per germline. Trimming left V 7 bases short and J 9 bases short, with 14 bases between. This CDR3 is 13 amino acids long. In DNA form, the CDR3 reads TGTGCCAGCCAGGCTGCGGGAGGTTCACCCCTCCACTTT. This translates into CASQAAGGSPLHF.

In nucleotides, the CDR3 is TGTGCCAGCAGTCGAGATTCGATCGGCTACACCTTC. It specifies CASSRDSIGYTF. The chain carries TRBV6-2 or TRBV6-3 and TRBJ1-2; no definite D call. The CDR3 is 12 residues long. V gave up 5 bases and J gave up 8 bases, with 12 bases separating them. CDR1 MNHEY and CDR2 SVGEGT come from the germline V gene.

This clone was seen more than once but under ten times. The genes are TRBV29-1 and TRBJ1-2, with TRBD1 matching over 9 bases. V dropped 3 bases and J dropped 5; count of bases not matched to a gene: 7. CDR3 length equals 14 residues. The germline V gene encodes CDR1 SQVTM and CDR2 ANQGSEA. DNA of the CDR3: TGCAGCGTTGAGGGGGGACAGGGAAGGTATGGCTACACCTTC. Its translation is CSVEGGQGRYGYTF.